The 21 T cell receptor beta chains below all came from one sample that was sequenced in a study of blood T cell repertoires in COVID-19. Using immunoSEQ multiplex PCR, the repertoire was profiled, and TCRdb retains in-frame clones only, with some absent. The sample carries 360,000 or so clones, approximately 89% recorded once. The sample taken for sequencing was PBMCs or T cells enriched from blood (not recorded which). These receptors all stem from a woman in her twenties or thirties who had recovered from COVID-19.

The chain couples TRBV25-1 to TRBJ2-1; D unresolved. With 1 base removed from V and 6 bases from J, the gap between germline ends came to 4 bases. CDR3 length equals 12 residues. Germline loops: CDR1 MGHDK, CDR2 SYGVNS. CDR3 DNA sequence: TGTGCCAGCAGTGAATTCTCCAATGAGCAGTTCTTC. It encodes CASSEFSNEQFF.

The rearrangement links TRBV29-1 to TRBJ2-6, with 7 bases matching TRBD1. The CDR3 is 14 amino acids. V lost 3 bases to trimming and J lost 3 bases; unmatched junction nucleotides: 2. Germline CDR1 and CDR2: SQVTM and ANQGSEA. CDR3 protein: CSVETGNGANVLTF. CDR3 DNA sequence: TGCAGCGTTGAGACAGGGAATGGGGCCAACGTCCTGACTTTC.

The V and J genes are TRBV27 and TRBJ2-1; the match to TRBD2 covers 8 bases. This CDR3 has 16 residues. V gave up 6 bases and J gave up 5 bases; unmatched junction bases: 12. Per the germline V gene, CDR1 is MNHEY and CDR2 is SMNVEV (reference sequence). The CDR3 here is CASRDLSGVGNNEQFF. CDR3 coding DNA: TGTGCCAGCAGGGACCTTAGCGGGGTCGGGAACAATGAGCAGTTCTTC.

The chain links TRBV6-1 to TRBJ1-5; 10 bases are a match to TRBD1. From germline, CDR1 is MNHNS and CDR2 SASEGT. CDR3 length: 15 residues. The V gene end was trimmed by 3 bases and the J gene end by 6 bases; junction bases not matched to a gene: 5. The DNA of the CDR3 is TGTGCCAGCAGTGAGGGGACAGGGGTCGGTCAGCCCCAGCATTTT. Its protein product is CASSEGTGVGQPQHF.

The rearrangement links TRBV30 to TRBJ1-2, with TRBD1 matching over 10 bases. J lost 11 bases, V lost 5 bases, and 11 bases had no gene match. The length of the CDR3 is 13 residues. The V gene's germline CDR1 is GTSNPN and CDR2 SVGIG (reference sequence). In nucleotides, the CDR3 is TGTGCCTGGGGGGTCGGACAGGGGGTTAGGTACACCTTC. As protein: CAWGVGQGVRYTF.

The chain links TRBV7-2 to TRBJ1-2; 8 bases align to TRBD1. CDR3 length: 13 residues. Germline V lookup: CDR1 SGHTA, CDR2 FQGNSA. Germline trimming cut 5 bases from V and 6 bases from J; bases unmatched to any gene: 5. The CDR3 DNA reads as TGTGCCAGCAGCCCTCAGGGGGCTCATGGCTACACCTTC. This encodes CASSPQGAHGYTF. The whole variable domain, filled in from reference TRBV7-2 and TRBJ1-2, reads GAGVSQSPSNKVTEKGKDVELRCDPISGHTALYWYRQSLGQGLEFLIYFQGNSAPDKSGLPSDRFSAERTGGSVSTLTIQRTQQEDSAVYLCASSPQGAHGYTFGSGTRLTVV.

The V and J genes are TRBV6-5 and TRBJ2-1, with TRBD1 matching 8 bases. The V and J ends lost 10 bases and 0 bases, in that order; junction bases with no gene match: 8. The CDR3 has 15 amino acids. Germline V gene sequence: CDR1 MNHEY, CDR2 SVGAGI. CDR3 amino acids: CATHRDRGSYNEQFF. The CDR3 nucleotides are TGTGCCACTCACCGAGACAGGGGCTCCTACAATGAGCAGTTCTTC.

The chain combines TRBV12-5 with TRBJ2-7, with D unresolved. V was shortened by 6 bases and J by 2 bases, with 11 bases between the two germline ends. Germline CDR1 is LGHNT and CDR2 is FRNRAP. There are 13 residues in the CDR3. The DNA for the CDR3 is TGTGCTAGTGGCACAACCGTGACCTACGAGCAGTACTTC. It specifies CASGTTVTYEQYF.

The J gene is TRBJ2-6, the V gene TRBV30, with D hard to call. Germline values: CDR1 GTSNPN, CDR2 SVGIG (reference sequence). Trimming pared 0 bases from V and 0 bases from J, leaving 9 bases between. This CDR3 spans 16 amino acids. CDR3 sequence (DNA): TGTGCCTGGAGTGTACTCAGACACTCTGGGGCCAACGTCCTGACTTTC. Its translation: CAWSVLRHSGANVLTF.

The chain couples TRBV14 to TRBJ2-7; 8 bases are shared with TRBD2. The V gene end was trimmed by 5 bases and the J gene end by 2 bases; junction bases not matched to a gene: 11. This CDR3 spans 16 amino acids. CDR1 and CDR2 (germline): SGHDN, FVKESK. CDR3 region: CASSRGRAGVTYEQYF. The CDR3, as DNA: TGTGCCAGCAGCAGAGGAAGAGCGGGAGTCACCTACGAGCAGTACTTC.

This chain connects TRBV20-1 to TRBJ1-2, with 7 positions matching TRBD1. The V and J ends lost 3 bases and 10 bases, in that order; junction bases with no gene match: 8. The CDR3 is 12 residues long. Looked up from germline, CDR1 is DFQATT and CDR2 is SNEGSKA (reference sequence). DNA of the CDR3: TGCAGTGCTAGTCGGGAAACAGGGGCCTACACCTTC. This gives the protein CSASRETGAYTF.

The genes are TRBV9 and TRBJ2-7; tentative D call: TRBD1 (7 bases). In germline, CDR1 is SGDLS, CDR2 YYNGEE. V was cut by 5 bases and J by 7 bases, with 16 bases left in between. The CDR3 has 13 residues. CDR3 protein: CASSIGQAGEQYF. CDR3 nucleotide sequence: TGTGCCAGCAGTATCGGACAGGCGGGGGAGCAGTACTTC.

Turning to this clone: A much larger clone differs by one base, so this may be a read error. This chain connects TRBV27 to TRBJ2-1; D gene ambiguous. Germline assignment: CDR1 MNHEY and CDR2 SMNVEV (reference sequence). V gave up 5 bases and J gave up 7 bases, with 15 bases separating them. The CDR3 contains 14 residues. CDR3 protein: CASSTTVAVNEQFF. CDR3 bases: TGTGCCAGCAGTACTACCGTGGCAGTAAATGAGCAGTTCTTC.

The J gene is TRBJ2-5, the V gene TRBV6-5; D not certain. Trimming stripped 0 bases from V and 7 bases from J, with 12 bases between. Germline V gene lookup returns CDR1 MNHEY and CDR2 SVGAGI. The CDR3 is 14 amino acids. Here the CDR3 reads CASSYSGRSGTQYF. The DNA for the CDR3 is TGTGCCAGCAGTTACTCTGGCAGGTCAGGGACCCAGTACTTC.

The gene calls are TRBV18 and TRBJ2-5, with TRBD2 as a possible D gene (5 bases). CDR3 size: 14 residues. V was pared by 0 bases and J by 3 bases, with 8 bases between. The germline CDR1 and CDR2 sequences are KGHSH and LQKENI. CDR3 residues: CASSPPSGKETQYF. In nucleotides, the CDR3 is TGTGCCAGCTCACCACCTTCGGGAAAAGAGACCCAGTACTTC.

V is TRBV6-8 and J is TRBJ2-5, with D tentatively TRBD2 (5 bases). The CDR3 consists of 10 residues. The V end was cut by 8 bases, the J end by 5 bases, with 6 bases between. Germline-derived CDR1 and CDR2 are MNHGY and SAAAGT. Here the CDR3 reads CASCGETQYF. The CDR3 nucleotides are TGTGCCAGCTGCGGGGAGACCCAGTACTTC.

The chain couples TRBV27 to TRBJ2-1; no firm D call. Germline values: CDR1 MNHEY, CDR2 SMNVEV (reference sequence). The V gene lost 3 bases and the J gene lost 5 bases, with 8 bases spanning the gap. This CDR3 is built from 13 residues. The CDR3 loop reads CASSFVQDNEQFF. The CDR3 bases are TGTGCCAGCAGTTTCGTCCAGGACAATGAGCAGTTCTTC.

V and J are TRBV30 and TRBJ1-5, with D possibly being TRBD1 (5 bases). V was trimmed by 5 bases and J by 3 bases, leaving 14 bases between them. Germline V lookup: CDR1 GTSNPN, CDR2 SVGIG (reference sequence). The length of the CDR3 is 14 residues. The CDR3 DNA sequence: TGTGCCTGGGCCCACCAGGGTTTCAATCAGCCCCAGCATTTT. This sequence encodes CAWAHQGFNQPQHF. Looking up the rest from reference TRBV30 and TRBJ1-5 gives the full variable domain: SQTIHQWPATLVQPVGSPLSLECTVEGTSNPNLYWYRQAAGRGLQLLFYSVGIGQISSEVPQNLSASRPQDRQFILSSKKLLLSDSGFYLCAWAHQGFNQPQHFGDGTRLSIL.

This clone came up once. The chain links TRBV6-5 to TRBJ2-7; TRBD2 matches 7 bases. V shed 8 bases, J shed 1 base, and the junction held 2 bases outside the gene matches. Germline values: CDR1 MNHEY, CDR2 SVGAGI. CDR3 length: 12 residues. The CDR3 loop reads CASGGGSYEQYF. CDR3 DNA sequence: TGTGCCAGCGGGGGAGGGTCCTACGAGCAGTACTTC.

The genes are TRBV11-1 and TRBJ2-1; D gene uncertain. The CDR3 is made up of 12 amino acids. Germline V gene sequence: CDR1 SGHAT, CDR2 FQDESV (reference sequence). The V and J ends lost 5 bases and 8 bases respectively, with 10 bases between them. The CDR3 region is CASSRMGHEQFF. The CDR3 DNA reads TGTGCCAGCAGCCGAATGGGCCATGAGCAGTTCTTC.

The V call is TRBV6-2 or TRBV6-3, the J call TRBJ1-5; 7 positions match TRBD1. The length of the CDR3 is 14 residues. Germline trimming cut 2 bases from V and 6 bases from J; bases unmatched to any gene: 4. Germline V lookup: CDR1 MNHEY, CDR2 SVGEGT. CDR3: CASSYEGAGQPQHF. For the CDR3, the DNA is TGTGCCAGCAGTTACGAGGGGGCGGGTCAGCCCCAGCATTTT.